The rows below give T cell receptor beta chains drawn from one sample of a study of identical twins. One entry per CDR3 protein, called by TCRdb with MiXCR from the 5' RACE reads. Of hundreds of thousands of distinct CDR3 sequences in the sample, around 8.8% were seen once. These data also formed part of another study, on yellow fever vaccine responses in identical twins.

Sequencing used memory (CD45RO+) T cells sorted from blood. The receptors shown here come from a woman under 30 in good health. The CDR3 runs from the conserved cysteine through the conserved F or W. The order of the fields is clone size, J gene, D gene, V gene, CDR3 DNA, CDR3 protein. A D gene is named only where the DNA matches it firmly. Size is omitted from some rows. Given values are once, few, many or a class for expanded clones.

>NA|TRBJ2-3|TRBD1|TRBV4-2
TGTGCCAGCAGCCCCGGGGACAGGGGATCCTTGAGAACAGATACGCAGTATTTT
CASSPGDRGSLRTDTQYF
>NA|TRBJ1-5|NA|TRBV6-1
TGTGCCAGCATTGGGATGGCTGGCAATCAGCCCCAGCATTTT
CASIGMAGNQPQHF
>NA|TRBJ2-5|TRBD1|TRBV2
TGTGCCAGCAGCGACAGGGCAGGGCGGGAAGAGACCCAGTACTTC
CASSDRAGREETQYF
>NA|TRBJ1-1|TRBD1|TRBV18
TGTGCCAGCTCACCCGGGACAGGGACTGAAGCTTTCTTT
CASSPGTGTEAFF
>few|TRBJ2-1|NA|TRBV3-1
TGTGCCAGCAGCCCCCGAGCCAGCGGAGGCACCGAGTTCTTC
CASSPRASGGTEFF
>NA|TRBJ2-2|NA|TRBV6-6
TGTGCCAGCACCCAACAGGGAGACGGGGAGCTGTTTTTT
CASTQQGDGELFF
>many|TRBJ2-5|TRBD1|TRBV5-1
TGCGCCAGCAGCGAAGGGACGGACAGGGCCCCCCAGTACTTC
CASSEGTDRAPQYF
>NA|TRBJ2-1|NA|TRBV20-1
TGCAGTGCTAGTTCCCCCCCGGACAATGAGCAGTTCTTC
CSASSPPDNEQFF
>few|TRBJ2-1|TRBD1|TRBV6-1
TGTGCCAGCAGGATCAGGGGGTTTAGCAACGAGCAGTTCTTC
CASRIRGFSNEQFF
>NA|TRBJ2-3|TRBD2|TRBV5-5
TGTGCCAGCAGCAGGAGACTAGCGGGACAAGATACGCAGTATTTT
CASSRRLAGQDTQYF
>few|TRBJ2-1|TRBD2|TRBV9
TGTGCCAGCAGCGTAGGGACTAGCGGGAGTTGGAATGAGCAGTTCTTC
CASSVGTSGSWNEQFF
>many|TRBJ2-1|NA|TRBV5-1
TGCGCCAGCCGGTCCTGGCGGGCCGATGAGCAGTTCTTC
CASRSWRADEQFF
>NA|TRBJ2-7|NA|TRBV12-3/TRBV12-4
TGTGCCAGCAGTGGGAAGGTTGACGAGCAGTACTTC
CASSGKVDEQYF
>few|TRBJ1-2|NA|TRBV5-1
TGCGCCAGCAGGTTTGCCAGTAACTATGGCTACACCTTC
CASRFASNYGYTF
>many|TRBJ2-1|NA|TRBV11-2
TGTGCCAGCAGCTTAGGTCCCCCCGGGGCTGAGCAGTTCTTC
CASSLGPPGAEQFF
>NA|TRBJ2-1|TRBD2|TRBV29-1
TGCAGCGGAGGACTAGCGGGGGCCGGGAATGAGCAGTTCTTC
CSGGLAGAGNEQFF
>few|TRBJ2-2|NA|TRBV11-2
TGTGCCAGCAGCATGTACACCGGGGAGCTGTTTTTT
CASSMYTGELFF
>NA|TRBJ2-3|NA|TRBV2
TGTGCCAGCAGTGCAGATGGCCTTTCAGATACGCAGTATTTT
CASSADGLSDTQYF
>NA|TRBJ2-3|NA|TRBV29-1
TGCAGCGTCCTATGGGGGAGTGCAGATACGCAGTATTTT
CSVLWGSADTQYF
>many|TRBJ2-7|NA|TRBV3-1
TGTGCCAGCAACAGCTGGATCCACGAGCAGTACTTC
CASNSWIHEQYF
>few|TRBJ2-1|TRBD2|TRBV7-6
TGTGCCAGCAGCGGACTAGCGGGGGGGCCCAATGAGCAGTTCTTC
CASSGLAGGPNEQFF
>few|TRBJ2-3|TRBD1|TRBV29-1
TGCAGCGGGCTTGAGGGACAGCGACACACAGATACGCAGTATTTT
CSGLEGQRHTDTQYF
>NA|TRBJ2-3|TRBD2|TRBV3-1
TGTGCCAGCAGCCAAGGGGGGGGTAGGACAGATACGCAGTATTTT
CASSQGGGRTDTQYF
>NA|TRBJ1-2|NA|TRBV11-2
TGTGCCAGCAGCTTAGCTGGGGGCGCGAGTGGCTACACCTTC
CASSLAGGASGYTF
>NA|TRBJ2-3|NA|TRBV20-1
TGCAGTGCTGGAGTGACAGGCCTCACAGATACGCAGTATTTT
CSAGVTGLTDTQYF
>few|TRBJ2-7|NA|TRBV2
TGTGCCAGCAGTGAAGGGGTCTACGAGCAGTACTTC
CASSEGVYEQYF
>many|TRBJ2-1|TRBD1|TRBV5-1
TGCGCCAGCAGCTCGAACAGGGGGCGCAGGGATGAGCAGTTCTTC
CASSSNRGRRDEQFF
>many|TRBJ1-4|NA|TRBV20-1
TGCAGTGCTAGAGACAGGACAGACCCTAATGAAAAACTGTTTTTT
CSARDRTDPNEKLFF
>NA|TRBJ2-5|TRBD1|TRBV20-1
TGCAGTGCGACACGCAGAGGGCAGGGGGAACGGGAGACCCAGTACTTC
CSATRRGQGERETQYF
>NA|TRBJ1-1|NA|TRBV11-1
TGTGCCAGCAGCTTAGCTGGAGGCAGAGATTCAATGAACACTGAAGCTTTCTTT
CASSLAGGRDSMNTEAFF
>NA|TRBJ2-7|NA|TRBV12-3/TRBV12-4
TGTGCCAGCAGTTTGACGAGGGGGGAGCAGTACTTC
CASSLTRGEQYF
>NA|TRBJ2-5|NA|TRBV10-3
TGTGCCATCAGTGAGTGGCGGGGGCGGGAAGAGACCCAGTACTTC
CAISEWRGREETQYF
>many|TRBJ1-6|NA|TRBV15
TGTGCCACCAGCAGACGTTCCGAGTGGGGGGATTCACCCCTCCACTTT
CATSRRSEWGDSPLHF
>many|TRBJ1-1|NA|TRBV7-9
TGTGCCAGCAGCTTAGCCGTAGTTCCCACTGAAGCTTTCTTT
CASSLAVVPTEAFF
>many|TRBJ1-1|NA|TRBV3-1
TGTGCCAGCAGCCAACTGGGGGGGAACACTGAAGCTTTCTTT
CASSQLGGNTEAFF
>few|TRBJ1-2|NA|TRBV2
TGTGCCAGCAGTGAACAGGACTATGGCTACACCTTC
CASSEQDYGYTF
>few|TRBJ2-2|NA|TRBV5-1
TGCGCCAGCAGCGGGCGGGACGGAACGAACACCGGGGAGCTGTTTTTT
CASSGRDGTNTGELFF
>many|TRBJ1-5|NA|TRBV20-1
TGCAGTGCCCAACTGGACAGCCGCAATCAGCCCCAGCATTTT
CSAQLDSRNQPQHF
>many|TRBJ2-5|NA|TRBV5-1
TGCGCCAGCAGCTTGGATGCGAACCAAGAGACCCAGTACTTC
CASSLDANQETQYF
>many|TRBJ2-5|NA|TRBV27
TGTGCCAGCAGTCCCGAAATCAGGCACGACCAAGAGACCCAGTACTTC
CASSPEIRHDQETQYF
>many|TRBJ1-2|TRBD1|TRBV4-1
TGCGCCAGCAGCCAGCCAACAGGGGGTAGAGGCTACACCTTC
CASSQPTGGRGYTF
>NA|TRBJ2-6|NA|TRBV3-1
TGTGCCAGCAGCCAGGGTACTGGGGCCAACGTCCTGACTTTC
CASSQGTGANVLTF
>many|TRBJ1-3|NA|TRBV5-1
TGCGCCAGCAGCTTGGATGTTCAGGGTATGACCTCTGGAAACACCATATATTTT
CASSLDVQGMTSGNTIYF
>many|TRBJ2-4|NA|TRBV29-1
TGCAGCGTTCTCTCTGGGCATGGCATTCAGTACTTC
CSVLSGHGIQYF
>NA|TRBJ1-6|NA|TRBV20-1
TGCAGTGCTAGAGACGCCTCGGGTTTCCAATTCAATTCACCCCTCCACTTT
CSARDASGFQFNSPLHF
>many|TRBJ2-2|NA|TRBV5-1
TGCGCCAGCAGCTTGGCCACCGGACAGACCGGGGAGCTGTTTTTT
CASSLATGQTGELFF
>NA|TRBJ1-4|NA|TRBV14
TGTGCCAGCAGCCACGGCCGGGAGACTAATGAAAAACTGTTTTTT
CASSHGRETNEKLFF
>few|TRBJ2-2|TRBD2|TRBV3-1
TGTGCCAGCAGCCCACGGGGGGGCCTCGGGGAGCTGTTTTTT
CASSPRGGLGELFF
>few|TRBJ2-2|NA|TRBV3-1
TGTGCCAGCGAGGACTGGACAAGGGGTCTGTTTTTT
CASEDWTRGLFF
>few|TRBJ1-1|NA|TRBV3-1
TGTGCCAGCACACGACAGAACACTGAAGCTTTCTTT
CASTRQNTEAFF
>NA|TRBJ2-2|NA|TRBV7-9
TGTGCCAGCAGCTTTCCCAGGGACCCCGGGGAGCTGTTTTTT
CASSFPRDPGELFF
>few|TRBJ2-3|TRBD2|TRBV19
TGTGCCAGTAGGACTAGCGGGGGAAGAGATACGCAGTATTTT
CASRTSGGRDTQYF
>NA|TRBJ2-1|NA|TRBV18
TGTGCCAGCTCGCCCGCGGGGAATGAGCAGTTCTTC
CASSPAGNEQFF
>many|TRBJ2-1|TRBD1|TRBV4-1
TGCGCCAGCAGCCATGAGGACCCGGACAGGGTGAATGAGCAGTTCTTC
CASSHEDPDRVNEQFF
>many|TRBJ2-1|NA|TRBV7-3
TGTGCCAGCAGCTTATTGTTAGTAGGGTACAATGAGCAGTTCTTC
CASSLLLVGYNEQFF